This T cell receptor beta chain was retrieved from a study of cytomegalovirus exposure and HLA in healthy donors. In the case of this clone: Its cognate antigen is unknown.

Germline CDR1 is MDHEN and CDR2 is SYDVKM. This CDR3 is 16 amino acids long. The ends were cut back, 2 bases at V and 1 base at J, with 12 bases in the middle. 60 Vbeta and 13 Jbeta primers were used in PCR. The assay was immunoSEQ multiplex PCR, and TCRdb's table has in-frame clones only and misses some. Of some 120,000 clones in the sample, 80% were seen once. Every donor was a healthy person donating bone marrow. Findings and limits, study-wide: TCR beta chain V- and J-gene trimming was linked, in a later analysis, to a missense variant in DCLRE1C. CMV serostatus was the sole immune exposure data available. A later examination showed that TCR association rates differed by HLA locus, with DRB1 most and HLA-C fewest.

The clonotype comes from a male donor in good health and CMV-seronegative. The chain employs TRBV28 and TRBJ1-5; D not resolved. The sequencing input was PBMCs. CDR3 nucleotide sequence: TGTGCCAGCAGTTTAGGGGTGAGGGAAAGCAATCAGCCCCAGCATTTT. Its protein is CASSLGVRESNQPQHF.